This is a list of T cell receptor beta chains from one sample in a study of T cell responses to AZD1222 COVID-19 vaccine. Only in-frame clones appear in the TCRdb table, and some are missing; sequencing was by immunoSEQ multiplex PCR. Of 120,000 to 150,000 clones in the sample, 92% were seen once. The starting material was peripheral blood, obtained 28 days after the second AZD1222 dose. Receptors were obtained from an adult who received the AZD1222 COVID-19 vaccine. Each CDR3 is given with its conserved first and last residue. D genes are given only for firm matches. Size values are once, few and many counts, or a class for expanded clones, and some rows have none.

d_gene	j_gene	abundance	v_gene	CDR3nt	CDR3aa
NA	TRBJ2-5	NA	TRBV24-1	TGTGCCACCAGTGGGTCAAGGAGAGAGACCCAGTACTTC	CATSGSRRETQYF
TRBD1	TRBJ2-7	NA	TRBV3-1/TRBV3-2	TGTGCCAGCAGCCCAGGACAGGGTCTCGAGCAGTACTTC	CASSPGQGLEQYF
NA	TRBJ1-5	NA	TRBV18	TGTGCCAGCTCACCGCCGTTGGGGCCCCAGCATTTT	CASSPPLGPQHF
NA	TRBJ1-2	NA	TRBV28	TGTGCCAGCAGTTTGACGAGGGGCTACACCTTC	CASSLTRGYTF
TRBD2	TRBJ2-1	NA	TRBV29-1	TGCAGCGTTGACGCGGGAGTGACAAACAATGAGCAGTTCTTC	CSVDAGVTNNEQFF
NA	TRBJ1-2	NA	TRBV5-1	TGCGCCAGCAGCTTGGAGGAGGGAGAGGGCTATGGCTACACCTTC	CASSLEEGEGYGYTF
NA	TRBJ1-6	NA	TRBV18	TGTGCCAGCTCACCAAGGCGTCCAGGGGAGAATTCACCCCTCCACTTT	CASSPRRPGENSPLHF
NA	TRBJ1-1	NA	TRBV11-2	TGTGCCAGCAGCTTAGCGGGACACCAGAACACTGAAGCTTTCTTT	CASSLAGHQNTEAFF
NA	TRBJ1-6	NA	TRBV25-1	TGTGCCACAGCGGCAGGGAATAATTCACCCCTCCACTTT	CATAAGNNSPLHF
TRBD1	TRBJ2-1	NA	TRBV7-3	TGTGCCAGCAGCCCCCGACCGAAGGGACAGGGGTTGGACAATGAGCAGTTCTTC	CASSPRPKGQGLDNEQFF
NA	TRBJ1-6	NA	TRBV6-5	TGTGCCAGCAGTTCCGAGGCGAGCTCCTATAATTCACCCCTCCACTTT	CASSSEASSYNSPLHF
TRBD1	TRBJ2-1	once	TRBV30	TGTGCCTGGAGTGTTGGGACAGGGGGCTACAATGAGCAGTTCTTC	CAWSVGTGGYNEQFF
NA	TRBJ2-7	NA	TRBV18	TGTGCCAGCTCACCACCGATTTACGGAGAATCCTACGAGCAGTACTTC	CASSPPIYGESYEQYF
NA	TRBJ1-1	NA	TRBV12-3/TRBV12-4	TGTGCCAGCAGTTTAAGAGGAAACACTGAAGCTTTCTTT	CASSLRGNTEAFF
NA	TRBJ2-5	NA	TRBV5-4	TGTGCCAGCAGCTTGAAACAGTCGTCGGAGACCCAGTACTTC	CASSLKQSSETQYF
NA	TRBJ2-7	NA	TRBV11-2	TGTGCCAGCAGCTTAGTTGCGGATAGCTCCTACGAGCAGTACTTC	CASSLVADSSYEQYF
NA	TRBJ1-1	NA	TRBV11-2	TGTGCCAGCAGCAACGGGGGGTTTATGGCTTTCTTT	CASSNGGFMAFF
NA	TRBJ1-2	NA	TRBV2	TGTGCCACTCTTAAGGGCTACACCTTC	CATLKGYTF
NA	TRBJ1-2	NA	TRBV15	TGTGCCACCAGCAGAGATCGGAAGGGTCCAGTTGGCTACACCTTC	CATSRDRKGPVGYTF
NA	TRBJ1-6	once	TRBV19	TGTGCCAGTAGTATCCTGGACAGCTCCTATAATTCACCCCTCCACTTT	CASSILDSSYNSPLHF
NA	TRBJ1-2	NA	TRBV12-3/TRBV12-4	TGTGCCAGCAGTTTGGGTATGGGCTATGGCTACACCTTC	CASSLGMGYGYTF
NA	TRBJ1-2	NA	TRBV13	TGTGCCAGCAGCTTACACAGATCTTCTGGCTACACCTTC	CASSLHRSSGYTF
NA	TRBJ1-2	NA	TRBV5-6	TGTGCCAGCAGCCTTCTGAGGGGCTACACCTTC	CASSLLRGYTF
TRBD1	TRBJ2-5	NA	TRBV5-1	TGCGCCAGCAGCAAGGGACAGGGACAAGAGACCCAGTACTTC	CASSKGQGQETQYF
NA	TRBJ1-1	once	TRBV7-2	TGTGCCAGCAGCCTCGGAGCGGTTGAAGCTTTCTTT	CASSLGAVEAFF
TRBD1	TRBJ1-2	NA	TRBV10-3	TGTGCCATCAAGGGACAGGGGAAAAATGGCTACACCTTC	CAIKGQGKNGYTF
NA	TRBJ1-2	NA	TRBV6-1	TGTGCCAGCAGTGACGGAAGGGGGGCCTATGGCTACACCTTC	CASSDGRGAYGYTF
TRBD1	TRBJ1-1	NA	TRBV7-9	TGTGCCAGCAGCTTTGCGGGACAGCGAAATGAAGCTTTCTTT	CASSFAGQRNEAFF
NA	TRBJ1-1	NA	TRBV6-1	TGTGCCAGCAGTGAGCGAGGGAGAGCTGAAGCTTTCTTT	CASSERGRAEAFF
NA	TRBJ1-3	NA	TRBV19	TGTGCCAGTAGTATAGATTATCGGAGCGCGGAACACTCTGGAAACACCATATATTTT	CASSIDYRSAEHSGNTIYF
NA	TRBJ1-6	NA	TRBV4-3	TGCGCCAGCAGCCAAGCCAGGGAGCGGTCACCCCTCCACTTT	CASSQARERSPLHF
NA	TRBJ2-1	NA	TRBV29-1	TGCAGCGTTGAAACAGTCTTCGGACGTGAGCAGTTCTTC	CSVETVFGREQFF
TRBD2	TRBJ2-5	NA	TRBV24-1	TGTGCCACCAGTGTCGGACTAGCGGGAGAAGAGACCCAGTACTTC	CATSVGLAGEETQYF
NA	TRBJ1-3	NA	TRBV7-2	TGTGCCAGCCGCCCCGGTCAGAGAGGAAACACCATATATTTT	CASRPGQRGNTIYF
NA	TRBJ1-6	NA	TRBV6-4	TGTGCCAGCAGTGACAGCGATAATTCACCCCTCCACTTT	CASSDSDNSPLHF
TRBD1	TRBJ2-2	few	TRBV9	TGTGCCAGCAGCTACAGGGGGGTTGGGAGCGGGGAGCTGTTTTTT	CASSYRGVGSGELFF
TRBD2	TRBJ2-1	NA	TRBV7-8	TGTGCCAGCAGATTTGGACTAGCGGCCTCGAATGAGCAGTTCTTC	CASRFGLAASNEQFF
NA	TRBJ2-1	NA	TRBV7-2	TGTGCCAGCAGCTTAGTGAGAGGGGCAGGGAACAATGAGCAGTTCTTC	CASSLVRGAGNNEQFF
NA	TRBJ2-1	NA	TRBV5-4	TGTGCCAGCACAGGAGGTGATTCCAATGAGCAGTTCTTC	CASTGGDSNEQFF
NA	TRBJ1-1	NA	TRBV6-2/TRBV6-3	TGTGCCAGCAGTTTTCTCAGAGCGAACACTGAAGCTTTCTTT	CASSFLRANTEAFF
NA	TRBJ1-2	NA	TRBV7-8	TGTGCCAGCAGCTTAGCTAGGATGGGGGGCTACACCTTC	CASSLARMGGYTF
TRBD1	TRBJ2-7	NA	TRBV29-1	TGCAGCGTTACTACAGGGGGAGGTTCCTACGAGCAGTACTTC	CSVTTGGGSYEQYF
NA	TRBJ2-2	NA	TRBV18	TGTGCCAGCTCACCTCAATTCAACACCGGGGAGCTGTTTTTT	CASSPQFNTGELFF
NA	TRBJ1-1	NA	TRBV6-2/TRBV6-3	TGTGCCAGCAGTGCACAGGGGAACACTGAAGCTTTCTTT	CASSAQGNTEAFF
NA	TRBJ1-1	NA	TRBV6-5	TGTGCCAGCAGTTTTCAGCCGGGACCCCTTTACACTGAAGCTTTCTTT	CASSFQPGPLYTEAFF
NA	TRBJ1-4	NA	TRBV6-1	TGTGCCAGCAGTGAACAAGCAGGAAACGAAAAACTGTTTTTT	CASSEQAGNEKLFF
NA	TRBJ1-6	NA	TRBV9	TGTGCCAGCAGCAGGGGGGGCATAGCGAATTCACCCCTCCACTTT	CASSRGGIANSPLHF
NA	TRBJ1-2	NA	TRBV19	TGTGCCCTTGCTGCCGCTCAGGGCTATGGCTACACCTTC	CALAAAQGYGYTF
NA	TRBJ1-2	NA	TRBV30	TGTGCCTGGAGCCACGATGGGCAGATCTATGGCTACACCTTC	CAWSHDGQIYGYTF
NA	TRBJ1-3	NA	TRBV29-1	TGCAGCGCTCAATCGACGGTCTCTGGAAACACCATATATTTT	CSAQSTVSGNTIYF
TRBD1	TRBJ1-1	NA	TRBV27	TGTGCCAGCAGTTTATGGACAGGGGGGCCGATCACTGAAGCTTTCTTT	CASSLWTGGPITEAFF
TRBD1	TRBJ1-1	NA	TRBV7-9	TGTGCCAGCAGTCCCGGGACAGCCTTGAACACTGAAGCTTTCTTT	CASSPGTALNTEAFF
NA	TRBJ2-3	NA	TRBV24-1	TGTGCCACCAGTGATTCGGTGGACGGCACAGATACGCAGTATTTT	CATSDSVDGTDTQYF
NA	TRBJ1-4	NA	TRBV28	TGTGCCAGCAGGCGTAGAAGTGCAACTAATGAAAAACTGTTTTTT	CASRRRSATNEKLFF
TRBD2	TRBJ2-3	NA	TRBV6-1	TGTGCCAGCAGTGGGGAACTAGCGGGGACTTCCCTAGATACGCAGTATTTT	CASSGELAGTSLDTQYF
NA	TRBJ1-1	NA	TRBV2	TGTGCCACCTTAAATTTTGACGCTGAAGCTTTCTTT	CATLNFDAEAFF
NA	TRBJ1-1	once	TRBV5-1	TGCGCCAGCAGCACCCAACCGAACACTGAAGCTTTCTTT	CASSTQPNTEAFF